This T cell receptor (beta chain) is from a study of identical twins. General study findings and limits: Memory repertoires lacked the insertion deficit that abundant cord blood beta clonotypes showed.

From the 5' RACE reads, TCRdb called clonotypes with MiXCR, one entry per CDR3 protein. The sample yields fewer than 900,000 distinct CDR3 sequences, roughly 18% seen once. This clonotype was recorded many times. Its specificity is unknown. Germline V gives CDR1 SGHRS, CDR2 YFSETQ. The CDR3 loop spans 15 amino acids. V was pared by 4 bases and J by 5 bases, with 5 bases of the junction left unmatched. These same data were also listed under a study on T cells expressing NK-cell markers. In that study: Seven HCMV-seropositive donors and one seronegative donor made up the eight sequenced donors. Sorting in several experiments was restricted by an anti-gamma-delta TCR antibody to alpha-beta TCR T cells.

This sequence originates from a woman between 18 and 29 years old in good health. Sample: PBMCs. This sequence joins TRBV5-1 and TRBJ2-5; 13 positions agree with TRBD2. The CDR3 region is CASSLRLAGGETQYF. The CDR3 coding sequence is TGCGCCAGCAGCCTAAGACTAGCGGGAGGCGAGACCCAGTACTTC.